Listed below are T cell receptor beta chains from one sample, sequenced in a study of early T cells in non-severe SARS-CoV-2 infection. MiXCR was run by TCRdb on the 5' RACE reads, yielding one entry per CDR3 protein. The sample consists of tens of thousands of distinct CDR3 sequences, more than 9% of them appearing once. The sequences come from whole blood, collected at baseline. Receptors originate from an adult who was a healthcare worker with PCR-confirmed SARS-CoV-2 infection or an uninfected control (not recorded which). Both conserved end residues are part of each CDR3. The order of the fields is CDR3 protein, CDR3 DNA, D gene, J gene, clone size, V gene. The D gene is left open where the match is weak. Not all rows give a size; the values are once, few, many and, for expanded clones, a class.

CDR3: CASSLEGAPNQPQHF
DNA: TGCGCCAGCAGCTTGGAAGGGGCCCCAAATCAGCCCCAGCATTTT
D: NA
J: TRBJ1-5
size: many
V: TRBV5-1

CDR3: CASSPNLGPRETQYF
DNA: TGCGCCAGCAGCCCCAATCTGGGCCCCCGAGAGACCCAGTACTTC
D: NA
J: TRBJ2-5
size: few
V: TRBV5-1

CDR3: CASSEAPPGLLTRYYEQYF
DNA: TGTGCCAGCAGTGAAGCACCCCCTGGACTGCTGACACGCTACTACGAGCAGTACTTC
D: NA
J: TRBJ2-7
size: NA
V: TRBV6-1

CDR3: CVLGGSYNEQFF
DNA: TGTGTCTTGGGCGGGTCCTACAATGAGCAGTTCTTC
D: NA
J: TRBJ2-1
size: NA
V: TRBV30

CDR3: CASSVGDGSYNEQFF
DNA: TGTGCCAGCAGCGTAGGGGACGGGAGCTACAATGAGCAGTTCTTC
D: NA
J: TRBJ2-1
size: many
V: TRBV9

CDR3: CASREGAHTDTQYF
DNA: TGTGCCAGTAGAGAGGGGGCGCACACAGATACGCAGTATTTT
D: TRBD1
J: TRBJ2-3
size: many
V: TRBV19

CDR3: CASSPRAAVDNEQFF
DNA: TGCGCCAGCAGCCCTCGGGCCGCCGTGGACAATGAGCAGTTCTTC
D: NA
J: TRBJ2-1
size: NA
V: TRBV5-1

CDR3: CASSEYEGWDEQYF
DNA: TGTGCCAGCAGTGAATATGAGGGCTGGGACGAGCAGTACTTC
D: NA
J: TRBJ2-7
size: many
V: TRBV25-1

CDR3: CASSQTSGLNTGELFF
DNA: TGTGCCAGCAGCCAAACTAGCGGTCTTAACACCGGGGAGCTGTTTTTT
D: TRBD2
J: TRBJ2-2
size: many
V: TRBV14

CDR3: CIHPGTGTDTQYF
DNA: TGCATCCACCCCGGGACAGGCACAGATACGCAGTATTTT
D: TRBD1
J: TRBJ2-3
size: NA
V: TRBV20-1

CDR3: CSATGLAGGNEQYF
DNA: TGCAGTGCTACCGGACTAGCGGGAGGCAACGAGCAGTACTTC
D: TRBD2
J: TRBJ2-7
size: many
V: TRBV20-1

CDR3: CASSEGGPGIFYEQYF
DNA: TGTGCCAGCAGTGAAGGAGGACCGGGAATTTTCTACGAGCAGTACTTC
D: NA
J: TRBJ2-7
size: few
V: TRBV2

CDR3: CASSVGTVEAFF
DNA: TGTGCCAGTAGTGTCGGGACAGTTGAAGCTTTCTTT
D: TRBD1
J: TRBJ1-1
size: few
V: TRBV19

CDR3: CASSGGLEQFF
DNA: TGCGCCAGCAGCGGAGGGCTTGAGCAGTTCTTC
D: NA
J: TRBJ2-1
size: few
V: TRBV5-1

CDR3: CSASLPGQGWYNSPLHF
DNA: TGCAGTGCTAGCCTCCCGGGACAGGGGTGGTATAATTCACCCCTCCACTTT
D: TRBD1
J: TRBJ1-6
size: few
V: TRBV20-1

CDR3: CASSSGTSGTGELFF
DNA: TGTGCCAGCAGTTCCGGGACTAGCGGCACCGGGGAGCTGTTTTTT
D: TRBD2
J: TRBJ2-2
size: few
V: TRBV28

CDR3: CSARGSYNEQFF
DNA: TGCAGTGCTAGGGGCAGCTACAATGAGCAGTTCTTC
D: NA
J: TRBJ2-1
size: NA
V: TRBV20-1

CDR3: CASSPSGRVYEQYF
DNA: TGTGCCAGCTCTCCGAGCGGGAGGGTCTACGAGCAGTACTTC
D: TRBD2
J: TRBJ2-7
size: few
V: TRBV18

CDR3: CASSVGPNYEQYF
DNA: TGTGCCAGCAGCGTAGGACCGAACTACGAGCAGTACTTC
D: NA
J: TRBJ2-7
size: few
V: TRBV9

CDR3: CASSSGVETQYF
DNA: TGTGCCAGCAGCTCGGGAGTGGAGACCCAGTACTTC
D: NA
J: TRBJ2-5
size: NA
V: TRBV7-8

CDR3: CSAREDGTSSSGANVLTF
DNA: TGCAGTGCGAGAGAGGACGGGACGTCTAGCTCTGGGGCCAACGTCCTGACTTTC
D: NA
J: TRBJ2-6
size: many
V: TRBV20-1

CDR3: CSASDQRTQSPLHF
DNA: TGCAGTGCTAGCGACCAAAGGACCCAATCACCCCTCCACTTT
D: NA
J: TRBJ1-6
size: many
V: TRBV20-1

CDR3: CASQFRIAGPGELFF
DNA: TGTGCCAGCCAGTTTCGCATAGCGGGGCCCGGGGAGCTGTTTTTT
D: TRBD2
J: TRBJ2-2
size: many
V: TRBV27

CDR3: CASSVIDSNSPLHF
DNA: TGTGCCAGCAGTGTGATTGATAGTAATTCACCCCTCCACTTT
D: NA
J: TRBJ1-6
size: few
V: TRBV2

CDR3: CASSLTRNTEAFF
DNA: TGTGCCAGCAGTCTTACCAGGAACACTGAAGCTTTCTTT
D: NA
J: TRBJ1-1
size: few
V: TRBV27

CDR3: CASRLGGAYEQYF
DNA: TGTGCCAGCCGTCTCGGGGGAGCCTACGAGCAGTACTTC
D: NA
J: TRBJ2-7
size: NA
V: TRBV11-2

CDR3: CASKGLGQGYGYTF
DNA: TGTGCCAGCAAAGGACTCGGACAGGGCTATGGCTACACCTTC
D: TRBD1
J: TRBJ1-2
size: NA
V: TRBV6-6

CDR3: CASSQAGTSGIRFGKNIQYF
DNA: TGTGCCAGCAGCCAAGCTGGGACTAGCGGGATAAGGTTCGGCAAAAACATTCAGTACTTC
D: TRBD2
J: TRBJ2-4
size: NA
V: TRBV3-1

CDR3: CASSIGLAGSYEQYF
DNA: TGTGCCAGCAGCATCGGACTAGCGGGGTCCTACGAGCAGTACTTC
D: TRBD2
J: TRBJ2-7
size: many
V: TRBV7-2

CDR3: CASSLLGGSVETQYF
DNA: TGTGCCAGCAGCTTGTTAGGCGGCTCCGTGGAGACCCAGTACTTC
D: NA
J: TRBJ2-5
size: many
V: TRBV7-2

CDR3: CAWSLGLAGTDTQYF
DNA: TGTGCCTGGAGCTTGGGACTAGCGGGCACAGATACGCAGTATTTT
D: TRBD2
J: TRBJ2-3
size: many
V: TRBV30

CDR3: CATNDRGNNEQYF
DNA: TGTGCCACCAACGACAGGGGAAATAACGAGCAGTACTTC
D: TRBD1
J: TRBJ2-7
size: NA
V: TRBV24-1

CDR3: CASSQDTTTGVYEQYF
DNA: TGCGCCAGCAGCCAAGATACCACAACAGGGGTATACGAGCAGTACTTC
D: TRBD1
J: TRBJ2-7
size: many
V: TRBV4-1

CDR3: CSARLGTGGSYEQYF
DNA: TGCAGTGCTAGGTTAGGGACAGGGGGCTCCTACGAGCAGTACTTC
D: TRBD1
J: TRBJ2-7
size: many
V: TRBV20-1

CDR3: CASSLAASGTGELFF
DNA: TGCGCCAGCAGCTTGGCGGCTAGCGGCACCGGGGAGCTGTTTTTT
D: TRBD2
J: TRBJ2-2
size: few
V: TRBV5-1